This paragraph reports one TCR beta chain. Germline V gene data show CDR1 as MNHEY and CDR2 as SVGEGT. The V end was cut by 5 bases, the J end by 0 bases, with 16 bases between. The CDR3 is 16 amino acids. This sample is drawn from a study of blood T cell repertoires in COVID-19. Across the study: Samples of COVID-19 (acute and convalescent) were obtained from the United States, Italy and Spain. PBMCs, B-cell-depleted T cells, or T cells were the source of the cDNA or gDNA that made up the material.

In the original workflow: The assay estimated nucleated cells by amplifying reference gene primers. Assay used: immunoSEQ multiplex PCR; TCRdb lists only in-frame clones, some missing. From that table come the V and J calls and clone size; the DNA was used to work out D and trimming. The top ten clones hold under 2.5% of a sample with about 190,000 clones, roughly nine tenths of them seen once. The sequence came from a man between 65 and 80 years old with active or convalescent COVID-19. Sequencing was performed on peripheral blood. V usage is TRBV6-2 or TRBV6-3 and J usage is TRBJ1-2, with D possibly matching TRBD1 (6 bases). As DNA, the CDR3 is TGTGCCAGCAGTCGCCACGGACAGTTAGCTAACTATGGCTACACCTTC. This codes for CASSRHGQLANYGYTF.